The TCR beta chain under discussion was sequenced for a study of human T cells and chemical hapten exposure. In this sample, this clonotype turned up a few times. J gave up 0 bases and V 6 bases, and 7 bases lay outside the gene matches. The CDR3 spans 16 residues. Germline CDR1 reads KGHSH; CDR2 reads LQKENI. TCRdb re-analysed the RACE reads in MiXCR, keeping a single row per CDR3 protein. The sample has 74,000 or so distinct CDR3 sequences; approximately 10% are singletons. Time point denoted: patch test 1, 2 weeks after DPC sensitization. The sample's treatment: therapeutic diphenylcyclopropenone sensitization with weekly scalp DPC.

The V gene is TRBV18, the J gene TRBJ2-3; 9 positions match TRBD2. This sample comprised whole blood, obtained in connection with sensitization to the hapten diphenylcyclopropenone (DPC). This clonotype originated in a woman between 45 and 60 years old with alopecia areata. Some clones in this sample may be carry-over from other donors' samples. The CDR3 DNA reads TGTGCCAGCTCCCAGCGGCGGGGGGGAAGCACAGATACGCAGTATTTT. This sequence encodes CASSQRRGGSTDTQYF.